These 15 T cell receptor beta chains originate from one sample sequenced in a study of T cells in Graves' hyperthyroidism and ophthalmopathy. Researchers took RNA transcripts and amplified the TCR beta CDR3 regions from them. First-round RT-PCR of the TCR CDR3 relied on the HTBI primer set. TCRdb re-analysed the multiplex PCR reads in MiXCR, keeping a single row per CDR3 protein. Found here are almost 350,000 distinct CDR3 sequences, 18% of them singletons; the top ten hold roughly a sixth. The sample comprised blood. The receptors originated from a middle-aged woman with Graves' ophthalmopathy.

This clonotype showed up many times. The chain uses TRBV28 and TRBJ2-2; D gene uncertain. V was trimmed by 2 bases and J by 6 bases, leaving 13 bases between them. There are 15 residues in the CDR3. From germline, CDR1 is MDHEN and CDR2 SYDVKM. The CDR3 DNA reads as TGTGCCAGCAGTTTACGATTTGCGAAATCCGGGGAGCTGTTTTTT. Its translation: CASSLRFAKSGELFF. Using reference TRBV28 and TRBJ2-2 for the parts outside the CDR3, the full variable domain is DVKVTQSSRYLVKRTGEKVFLECVQDMDHENMFWYRQDPGLGLRLIYFSYDVKMKEKGDIPEGYSVSREKKERFSLILESASTNQTSMYLCASSLRFAKSGELFFGEGSRLTVL.

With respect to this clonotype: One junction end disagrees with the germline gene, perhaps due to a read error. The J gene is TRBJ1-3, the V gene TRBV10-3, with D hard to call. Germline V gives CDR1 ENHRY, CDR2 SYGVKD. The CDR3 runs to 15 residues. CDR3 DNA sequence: TGTGCCATCAGTGAGAACCGTGACTCTGGAAACATCATATATTTT. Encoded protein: CAISENRDSGNIIYF.

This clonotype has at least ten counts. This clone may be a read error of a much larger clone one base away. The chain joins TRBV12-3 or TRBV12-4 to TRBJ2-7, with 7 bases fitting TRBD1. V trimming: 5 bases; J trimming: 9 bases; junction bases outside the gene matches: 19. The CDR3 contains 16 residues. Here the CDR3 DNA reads TGTGCCAGCAGTAGAGTCCAGGGGGTTAATCATCACGGGCAGTACTTC. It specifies CASSRVQGVNHHGQYF.

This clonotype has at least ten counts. The CDR3 DNA is TGTGCCATCAGTCAGCAAGAGACCCAGTACTTC. Translated: CAISQQETQYF. The rearrangement joins TRBV10-3 to TRBJ2-5, with D hard to call. There are 11 residues in the CDR3. Trimming took 5 bases from V and 2 from J, leaving 3 bases between them. Germline V CDR1 and CDR2: ENHRY, SYGVKD.

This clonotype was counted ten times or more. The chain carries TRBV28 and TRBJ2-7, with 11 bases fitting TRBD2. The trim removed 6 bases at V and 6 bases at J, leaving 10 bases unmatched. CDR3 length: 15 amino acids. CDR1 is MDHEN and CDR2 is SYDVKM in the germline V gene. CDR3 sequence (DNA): TGTGCCAGCAGCTCTCCGACTAGCGGGAAGGTCGAGCAGTACTTC. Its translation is CASSSPTSGKVEQYF.

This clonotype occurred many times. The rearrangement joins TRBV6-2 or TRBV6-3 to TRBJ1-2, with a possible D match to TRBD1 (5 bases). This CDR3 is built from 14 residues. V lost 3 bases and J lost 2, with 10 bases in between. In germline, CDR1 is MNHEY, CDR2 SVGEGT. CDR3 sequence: CASSYPPGNYGYTF. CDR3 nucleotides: TGTGCCAGCAGTTATCCGCCAGGGAACTATGGCTACACCTTC.

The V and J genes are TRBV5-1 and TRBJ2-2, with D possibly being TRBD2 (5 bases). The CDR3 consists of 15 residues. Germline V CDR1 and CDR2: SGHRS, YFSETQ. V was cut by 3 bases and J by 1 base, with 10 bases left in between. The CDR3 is CASSSVGRNTGELFF. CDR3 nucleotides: TGCGCCAGCAGCTCGGTTGGGAGGAACACCGGGGAGCTGTTTTTT. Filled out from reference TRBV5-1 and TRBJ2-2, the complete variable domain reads KAGVTQTPRYLIKTRGQQVTLSCSPISGHRSVSWYQQTPGQGLQFLFEYFSETQRNKGNFPGRFSGRQFSNSRSEMNVSTLELGDSALYLCASSSVGRNTGELFFGEGSRLTVL.

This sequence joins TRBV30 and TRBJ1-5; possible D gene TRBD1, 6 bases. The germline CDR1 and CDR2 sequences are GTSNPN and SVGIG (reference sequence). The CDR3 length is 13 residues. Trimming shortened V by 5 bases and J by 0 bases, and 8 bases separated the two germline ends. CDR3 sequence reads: CAWAGASNQPQHF. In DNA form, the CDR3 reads TGTGCCTGGGCGGGGGCTAGCAATCAGCCCCAGCATTTT.

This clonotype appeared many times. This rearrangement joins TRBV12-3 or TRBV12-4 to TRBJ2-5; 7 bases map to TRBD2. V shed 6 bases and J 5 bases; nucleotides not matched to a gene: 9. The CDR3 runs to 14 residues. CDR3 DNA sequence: TGTGCCAGCAGCCAAGCGGGACGCCAGGAGACCCAGTACTTC. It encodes CASSQAGRQETQYF.

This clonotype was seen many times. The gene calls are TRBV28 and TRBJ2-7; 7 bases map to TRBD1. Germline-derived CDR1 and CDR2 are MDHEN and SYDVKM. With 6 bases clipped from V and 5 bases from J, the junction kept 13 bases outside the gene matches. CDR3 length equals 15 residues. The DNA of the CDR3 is TGTGCCAGCAGATCCCCCCGGGACAGCCAACACGAGCAGTACTTC. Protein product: CASRSPRDSQHEQYF.

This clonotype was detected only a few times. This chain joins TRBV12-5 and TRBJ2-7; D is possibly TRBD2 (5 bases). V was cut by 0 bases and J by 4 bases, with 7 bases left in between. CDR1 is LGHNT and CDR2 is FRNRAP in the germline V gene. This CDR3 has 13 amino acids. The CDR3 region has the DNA TGTGCTAGTGGTTTGGTATCGGGGTACGAGCAGTACTTC. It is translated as CASGLVSGYEQYF. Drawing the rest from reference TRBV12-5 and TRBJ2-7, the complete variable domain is DARVTQTPRHKVTEMGQEVTMRCQPILGHNTVFWYRQTMMQGLELLAYFRNRAPLDDSGMPKDRFSAEMPDATLATLKIQPSEPRDSAVYFCASGLVSGYEQYFGPGTRLTVT.

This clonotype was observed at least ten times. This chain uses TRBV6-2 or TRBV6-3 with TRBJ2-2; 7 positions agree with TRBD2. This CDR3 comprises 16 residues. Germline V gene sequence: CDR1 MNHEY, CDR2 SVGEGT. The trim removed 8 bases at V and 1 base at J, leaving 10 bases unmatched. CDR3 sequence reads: CASLTRASGNTGELFF. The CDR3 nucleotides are TGTGCCAGCTTAACTCGGGCTAGCGGGAACACCGGGGAGCTGTTTTTT.

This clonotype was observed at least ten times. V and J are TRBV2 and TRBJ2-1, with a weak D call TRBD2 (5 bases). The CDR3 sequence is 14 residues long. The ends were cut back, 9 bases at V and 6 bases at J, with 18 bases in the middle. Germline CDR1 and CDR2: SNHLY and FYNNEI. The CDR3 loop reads CASSVGLASNEQFF. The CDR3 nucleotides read TGTGCCAGTTCCGTCGGGCTAGCCTCCAATGAGCAGTTCTTC.

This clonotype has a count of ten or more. As DNA, the CDR3 is TGTGCCGTCCACCGCTCCTACGAGCAGTACTTC. Amino acid sequence: CAVHRSYEQYF. The chain links TRBV6-5 to TRBJ2-7; D gene unclear. Deletions cut 11 bases from V and 0 bases from J, with 8 bases between. Germline V gives CDR1 MNHEY, CDR2 SVGAGI. CDR3 length: 11 residues.

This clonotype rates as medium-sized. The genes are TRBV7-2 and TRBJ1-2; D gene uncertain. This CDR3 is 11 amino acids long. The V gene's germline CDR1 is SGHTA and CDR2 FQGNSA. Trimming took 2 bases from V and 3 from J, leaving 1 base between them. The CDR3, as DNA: TGTGCCAGCAGCTTATACTATGGCTACACCTTC. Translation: CASSLYYGYTF.